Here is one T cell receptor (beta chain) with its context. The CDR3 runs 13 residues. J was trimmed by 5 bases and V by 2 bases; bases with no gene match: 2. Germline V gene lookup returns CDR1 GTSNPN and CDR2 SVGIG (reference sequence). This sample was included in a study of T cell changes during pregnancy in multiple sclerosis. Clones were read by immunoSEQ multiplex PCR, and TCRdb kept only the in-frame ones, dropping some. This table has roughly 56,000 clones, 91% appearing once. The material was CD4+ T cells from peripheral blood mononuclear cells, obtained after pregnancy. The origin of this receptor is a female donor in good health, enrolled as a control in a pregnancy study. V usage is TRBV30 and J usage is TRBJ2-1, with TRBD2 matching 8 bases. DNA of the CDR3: TGTGCCTGGAGTTCGGGGGGGAACAATGAGCAGTTCTTC. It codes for CAWSSGGNNEQFF.